What follows are 30 T cell receptor beta chains derived from one specimen sequenced in a study of identical twins. Via MiXCR, TCRdb re-called the 5' RACE reads, giving one row per CDR3 protein. The profile covers about 790,000 distinct CDR3 sequences, with around a sixth appearing a single time and around 12% taken by the ten largest. These records were also assigned to another study, of T cells expressing NK-cell markers.

The sample comprised PBMCs. The receptors here all came from a woman younger than 35 in good health.

V is TRBV10-3 and J is TRBJ2-3; D is unclear. The CDR3 totals 13 residues. Germline CDR1 reads ENHRY; CDR2 reads SYGVKD. V lost 3 bases, J lost 5 bases, and 9 bases lay in between. The CDR3, as DNA: TGTGCCATCAGTGACATTGTGATAGATACGCAGTATTTT. Translated: CAISDIVIDTQYF.

This clonotype was observed a few times. This chain joins TRBV5-1 and TRBJ2-2; D possibly corresponds to TRBD2 (6 bases). This CDR3 region has 15 residues. V lost 0 bases and J lost 6, with 12 bases in between. Germline V gives CDR1 SGHRS, CDR2 YFSETQ. CDR3 DNA sequence: TGCGCCAGCAGCTTGGTTCGGCGGGGCGCCGGGGAGCTGTTTTTT. It encodes CASSLVRRGAGELFF.

This clonotype was found a few times. The chain has TRBV29-1 and TRBJ1-2; unclear D gene. V was trimmed by 7 bases and J by 7 bases, leaving 13 bases between them. Germline-derived CDR1 and CDR2 are SQVTM and ANQGSEA. The CDR3 is made up of 11 amino acids. The chain's CDR3 is CSAPVSGGYTF. CDR3 bases: TGCAGCGCTCCCGTTTCCGGTGGCTACACCTTC. The entire variable domain, with the rest obtained from reference TRBV29-1 and TRBJ1-2, is as follows: SAVISQKPSRDICQRGTSLTIQCQVDSQVTMMFWYRQQPGQSLTLIATANQGSEATYESGFVIDKFPISRPNLTFSTLTVSNMSPEDSSIYLCSAPVSGGYTFGSGTRLTVV.

This clonotype appeared a few times. This chain connects TRBV12-3 or TRBV12-4 to TRBJ2-6; a weak D match, TRBD1 (5 bases). V lost 5 bases and J lost 2, with 10 bases in between. The CDR3 covers 15 residues. The CDR3 DNA is TGTGCCAGCAGTCGACCAGGGACTGGGGCCAACGTCCTGACTTTC. Amino acid sequence: CASSRPGTGANVLTF.

This chain uses TRBV5-1 with TRBJ1-2; the match to TRBD1 covers 7 bases. The CDR3 totals 11 residues. Germline CDR1 and CDR2: SGHRS and YFSETQ. After removal of 4 bases from V and 14 bases from J, the junction contained 8 bases not matched to a gene. The CDR3, as DNA: TGCGCCAGCAGCCAGGGGGGAGGTATGACCTTC. Its protein is CASSQGGGMTF.

The gene calls are TRBV5-1 and TRBJ2-7, with D uncertain. Germline V gene lookup returns CDR1 SGHRS and CDR2 YFSETQ. CDR3 size: 12 residues. With 4 bases removed from V and 2 bases from J, the gap between germline ends came to 7 bases. The CDR3: CASSAVAYEQYF. The DNA of the CDR3 is TGCGCCAGCAGCGCAGTGGCCTACGAGCAGTACTTC.

The chain is built from TRBV6-5 and TRBJ1-1; D call uncertain. V lost 5 bases and J lost 1, with 8 bases in between. CDR1 is MNHEY and CDR2 is SVGAGI in the germline V gene. The CDR3 loop spans 13 amino acids. CDR3 bases: TGTGCCAGCAGTCACCCCTCGAACACTGAAGCTTTCTTT. This sequence encodes CASSHPSNTEAFF.

This chain links TRBV11-2 with TRBJ2-3; D gene unclear. CDR3 size: 14 residues. The V end was cut by 2 bases, the J end by 0 bases, with 6 bases between. Per germline, CDR1 SGHAT and CDR2 FQNNGV. The CDR3 reads CASSLKPSTDTQYF. The CDR3 DNA sequence: TGTGCCAGCAGCTTAAAACCTAGCACAGATACGCAGTATTTT.

CDR3 protein: CASSYSTGSTDTQYF. CDR3 sequence (DNA): TGTGCCAGCAGTTACTCGACAGGTAGCACAGATACGCAGTATTTT. This chain joins TRBV6-5 and TRBJ2-3, with D possibly matching TRBD1 (6 bases). The CDR3 is 15 amino acids. Germline lookup yields CDR1 MNHEY and CDR2 SVGAGI. Trimming took 0 bases from V and 0 from J, leaving 7 bases between them.

A few counts support this clonotype. The chain joins TRBV7-8 to TRBJ2-7; 16 bases are a match to TRBD2. Germline CDR1 SGHVS, CDR2 FQNEAQ. CDR3 length: 20 amino acids. J was trimmed by 2 bases and V by 3 bases; bases with no gene match: 13. CDR3 amino acids: CASSFSIAGGLAGGTYEQYF. CDR3 nucleotides: TGTGCCAGCAGCTTCTCCATAGCGGGGGGACTAGCGGGAGGGACCTACGAGCAGTACTTC. The full variable domain, with the rest looked up from reference TRBV7-8 and TRBJ2-7, is GAGVSQSPRYKVAKRGQDVALRCDPISGHVSLFWYQQALGQGPEFLTYFQNEAQLDKSGLPSDRFFAERPEGSVSTLKIQRTQQEDSAVYLCASSFSIAGGLAGGTYEQYFGPGTRLTVT.

The V call is TRBV5-1, the J call TRBJ2-5; the match to TRBD1 covers 7 bases. V lost 1 base to trimming and J lost 3 bases; unmatched junction nucleotides: 6. The germline gives CDR1 SGHRS, CDR2 YFSETQ. This CDR3 region has 15 residues. CDR3 loop: CASSLFSGQKETQYF. CDR3 in DNA: TGCGCCAGCAGCTTGTTCTCGGGACAGAAAGAGACCCAGTACTTC. Using reference TRBV5-1 and TRBJ2-5 for the parts outside the CDR3, the full variable domain is KAGVTQTPRYLIKTRGQQVTLSCSPISGHRSVSWYQQTPGQGLQFLFEYFSETQRNKGNFPGRFSGRQFSNSRSEMNVSTLELGDSALYLCASSLFSGQKETQYFGPGTRLLVL.

This clonotype has more than one count but fewer than ten. The chain links TRBV16 to TRBJ2-7; tentatively, D is TRBD1 (6 bases). This CDR3 region has 13 residues. V dropped 6 bases and J dropped 2 bases, with 11 bases sitting between them. Looked up from germline, CDR1 is KGHSY and CDR2 is FQNENV. CDR3 bases: TGTGCCAGCAGTCGACAGGTTACCTACGAGCAGTACTTC. Its translation: CASSRQVTYEQYF.

Written as DNA, the CDR3 is TGCGCCAGCAGCCAAGACAGGACCGCGACACCCCTCCACTTT. Its translation is CASSQDRTATPLHF. V gene TRBV4-3 combines with J gene TRBJ1-6; D gene ambiguous. Trimming left V 0 bases short and J 11 bases short, with 11 bases between. The CDR3 is made up of 14 amino acids. The germline gives CDR1 LGHNA, CDR2 YSLEER.

In its sample, this clonotype was seen a few times. The chain recombines TRBV4-3 with TRBJ2-3; 8 bases agree with TRBD2. V lost 4 bases to trimming and J lost 0 bases; unmatched junction nucleotides: 3. Germline assignment: CDR1 LGHNA and CDR2 YSLEER. The CDR3 is made up of 15 amino acids. The CDR3 is CASSRRLASTDTQYF. In nucleotides, the CDR3 is TGCGCCAGCAGCCGCCGACTAGCGAGCACAGATACGCAGTATTTT.

This clonotype was detected a few times. This chain joins TRBV7-2 and TRBJ2-3, with D perhaps matching TRBD1 or TRBD2 (5 bases each). V was pared by 4 bases and J by 0 bases, with 14 bases between. The germline V gene has CDR1 SGHTA and CDR2 FQGNSA. The CDR3 spans 16 residues. Written as DNA, the CDR3 is TGTGCCAGCAGCTACCGGGGCAGGCCGAGCACAGATACGCAGTATTTT. This codes for CASSYRGRPSTDTQYF.

The chain has TRBV20-1 and TRBJ2-6; D is uncertain. The CDR3 is 15 residues long. V was clipped by 6 bases and J by 1 base, with 13 bases between them. Looked up from germline, CDR1 is DFQATT and CDR2 is SNEGSKA (reference sequence). CDR3 DNA sequence: TGCAGTGCCCAAGTGGCGAGTTCTGGGGCCAACGTCCTGACTTTC. It specifies CSAQVASSGANVLTF.

This clonotype was recorded many times. The V call is TRBV30, the J call TRBJ1-1, with no clear D. This CDR3 has 12 amino acids. Trimming left V 1 base short and J 5 bases short, with 8 bases between. Germline V gene sequence: CDR1 GTSNPN, CDR2 SVGIG (reference sequence). For the CDR3, the DNA is TGTGCCTGGAGTGGTGGGATAACTGAAGCTTTCTTT. Protein sequence: CAWSGGITEAFF.

The V and J genes are TRBV27 and TRBJ1-1; D is undetermined. The CDR3 runs to 18 residues. The ends were cut back, 2 bases at V and 5 bases at J, with 24 bases in the middle. Germline lookup yields CDR1 MNHEY and CDR2 SMNVEV (reference sequence). CDR3 region: CASSLLWAHDNSPTEAFF. Here the CDR3 DNA reads TGTGCCAGCAGTTTACTTTGGGCCCATGACAACTCTCCGACTGAAGCTTTCTTT.

This chain uses TRBV20-1 with TRBJ1-1; D unclear. The CDR3 runs 14 residues. The V gene's germline CDR1 is DFQATT and CDR2 SNEGSKA (reference sequence). Trimming pared 3 bases from V and 0 bases from J, leaving 11 bases between. CDR3 DNA sequence: TGCAGTGCTAGGGGTCCGCCTATGAACACTGAAGCTTTCTTT. Protein product: CSARGPPMNTEAFF.

The chain couples TRBV2 to TRBJ2-7; 7 bases map to TRBD1. The junction had 10 bases not matched to a gene; V was cut back by 8 bases and J by 9 bases. The CDR3 runs 12 residues. Germline loops: CDR1 SNHLY, CDR2 FYNNEI. CDR3 sequence reads: CASQTGNFRQYF. As DNA, the CDR3 is TGTGCCAGCCAGACAGGGAACTTTAGGCAGTACTTC.

This rearrangement joins TRBV20-1 to TRBJ2-5; TRBD2 agrees at 7 bases. Germline trimming cut 0 bases from V and 4 bases from J; bases unmatched to any gene: 8. Germline loops: CDR1 DFQATT, CDR2 SNEGSKA (reference sequence). This CDR3 region has 15 residues. The CDR3 spells CSAREKTSMRETQYF. The DNA for the CDR3 is TGCAGTGCTAGAGAAAAGACTAGCATGAGAGAGACCCAGTACTTC.

This chain links TRBV14 with TRBJ2-7; D unresolved. Germline V gene sequence: CDR1 SGHDN, CDR2 FVKESK. There are 14 residues in the CDR3. Trimming removed 1 base at V and 2 bases at J, with 9 bases between. CDR3 coding DNA: TGTGCCAGCAGCCAAGCCTACCACGCCTACGAGCAGTACTTC. Translated: CASSQAYHAYEQYF. The whole variable domain, filled in from reference TRBV14 and TRBJ2-7, reads EAGVTQFPSHSVIEKGQTVTLRCDPISGHDNLYWYRRVMGKEIKFLLHFVKESKQDESGMPNNRFLAERTGGTYSTLKVQPAELEDSGVYFCASSQAYHAYEQYFGPGTRLTVT.

This chain uses TRBV29-1 with TRBJ2-7, with unresolved D. Trimming took off 6 bases at V and 2 bases at J, with 11 bases between the two ends. CDR1 and CDR2 (germline): SQVTM, ANQGSEA. The CDR3 is 12 amino acids. CDR3 coding DNA: TGCAGCGTCTTCTCTGTCGCCTACGAGCAGTACTTC. It translates to CSVFSVAYEQYF.

The chain employs TRBV25-1 and TRBJ1-2; D unresolved. The germline V and J ends were trimmed by 4 bases and 1 base, with 13 bases remaining between them. There are 15 residues in the CDR3. Germline V gene data show CDR1 as MGHDK and CDR2 as SYGVNS. The CDR3 DNA is TGTGCCAGCAGTGGCAGCGTGCCCCTTAACTATGGCTACACCTTC. Translating it yields CASSGSVPLNYGYTF.

The sample holds a few counts of this clonotype. The chain employs TRBV29-1 and TRBJ1-1; D is perhaps TRBD1 (5 bases). From germline, CDR1 is SQVTM and CDR2 ANQGSEA. The V end was cut by 3 bases, the J end by 5 bases, with 10 bases between. The CDR3 totals 12 residues. CDR3 residues: CSVERGRTEAFF. CDR3 coding DNA: TGCAGCGTTGAGAGGGGACGGACTGAAGCTTTCTTT.

The rearrangement joins TRBV12-5 to TRBJ2-7; D might be TRBD1 (6 bases). V shed 2 bases and J shed 6 bases, with 14 bases lying between them. CDR3 length: 14 residues. The germline CDR1 and CDR2 sequences are LGHNT and FRNRAP. Here the CDR3 reads CASGLTLQGTEQYF. Written as DNA, the CDR3 is TGTGCTAGTGGTTTGACCCTACAGGGAACCGAGCAGTACTTC.

This sequence joins TRBV19 and TRBJ2-7, with 8 positions matching TRBD2. Germline CDR1 reads LNHDA; CDR2 reads SQIVND (reference sequence). The CDR3 extends over 14 amino acids. V lost 7 bases and J lost 4; bases outside the gene matches: 9. This CDR3 reads CASKGTGREYEQYF. In nucleotides, the CDR3 is TGTGCCAGTAAAGGTACCGGGAGGGAGTACGAGCAGTACTTC.

This clonotype has just a few counts. V is TRBV5-6 and J is TRBJ2-7; D unresolved. Trimming removed 0 bases from V and 6 bases from J, with 10 bases in between. Germline V lookup: CDR1 SGHDT, CDR2 YYEEEE. This CDR3 spans 13 amino acids. The CDR3 reads CASSLGQSREQYF. The CDR3 DNA reads TGTGCCAGCAGCTTGGGACAATCGCGCGAGCAGTACTTC. Based on the CDR3 plus reference TRBV5-6 and TRBJ2-7, the full variable domain is DAGVTQSPTHLIKTRGQQVTLRCSPKSGHDTVSWYQQALGQGPQFIFQYYEEEERQRGNFPDRFSGHQFPNYSSELNVNALLLGDSALYLCASSLGQSREQYFGPGTRLTVT.

This clonotype has only a few counts. The V and J genes are TRBV10-3 and TRBJ2-7; 9 bases fit TRBD1. V shed 2 bases, J shed 10 bases, and the junction held 12 bases outside the gene matches. The germline V gene encodes CDR1 ENHRY and CDR2 SYGVKD. The CDR3 has 15 residues. CDR3 in amino acids: CAISEEGTGPPYQYF. The CDR3 DNA follows: TGTGCCATCAGTGAGGAGGGGACAGGGCCACCTTACCAGTACTTC.

This chain uses TRBV4-1 with TRBJ2-7; D may be TRBD1 (5 bases). The germline gives CDR1 MGHRA, CDR2 YSYEKL. V lost 4 bases to trimming and J lost 2 bases, with 9 bases between them. This CDR3 spans 13 amino acids. The CDR3 reads CASSLEQAYEQYF. CDR3 sequence (DNA): TGCGCCAGCAGCCTCGAACAGGCCTACGAGCAGTACTTC.